What follows are 18 T cell receptor beta chains derived from one specimen sequenced in a study of T cells in Graves' hyperthyroidism and ophthalmopathy. Amplified TCR beta CDR3 regions came from RNA transcripts. HTBI primers drove first-round RT-PCR of the TCR CDR3. TCRdb called the multiplex PCR reads again in MiXCR, with one record for every CDR3 protein. Among more than 550,000 distinct CDR3 sequences, 40% to 55% were seen once, and the ten largest hold under 8.5%. What was sequenced was peripheral blood or thyroid tissue (not recorded which). Receptors were obtained from an adult man with Graves' disease, either hyperthyroidism or ophthalmopathy (not recorded which).

The sample holds many counts of this clonotype. The chain links TRBV29-1 to TRBJ1-2, with 7 bases aligning to TRBD1. The CDR3 is 13 residues long. J lost 3 bases, V lost 6 bases, and 7 bases had no gene match. The germline V gene encodes CDR1 SQVTM and CDR2 ANQGSEA. CDR3 protein: CSVRDRTHYGYTF. CDR3 bases: TGCAGCGTCCGGGACAGAACTCACTATGGCTACACCTTC.

This clonotype was observed many times. The rearrangement joins TRBV7-6 to TRBJ2-5; 11 nucleotides agree with TRBD2. Germline lookup yields CDR1 SGHVS and CDR2 FNYEAQ. The CDR3 is 16 amino acids. V dropped 4 bases and J dropped 5; count of bases not matched to a gene: 9. The CDR3 DNA follows: TGTGCCAGCAGCTCCACGGATAGCGGGAGGGCCGAGACCCAGTACTTC. This gives the protein CASSSTDSGRAETQYF.

The chain links TRBV7-6 to TRBJ2-7; TRBD1 agrees at 10 bases. CDR3 length: 15 residues. V was clipped by 2 bases and J by 6 bases; unmatched bases: 7. The germline CDR1 and CDR2 sequences are SGHVS and FNYEAQ. CDR3 loop: CASSLSGTGVSEQYF. DNA of the CDR3: TGTGCCAGCAGCTTATCCGGGACAGGGGTCTCCGAGCAGTACTTC.

Here the CDR3 DNA reads TGCAGTGCCCCCCACGTCCAAGAGACCCAGTACTTC. As protein: CSAPHVQETQYF. The V call is TRBV20-1, the J call TRBJ2-5; D is unresolved. This CDR3 contains 12 residues. CDR1 DFQATT and CDR2 SNEGSKA come from the germline V gene (reference sequence). V was clipped by 6 bases and J by 1 base, with 9 bases between them.

As for this clonotype: This may be a read error, as it is one base from a much larger clone. The rearrangement links TRBV24-1 to TRBJ1-1, with D perhaps matching TRBD1 (6 bases). This CDR3 region has 14 residues. Germline CDR1 and CDR2: KGHDR and SFDVKD. V was cut by 7 bases and J by 2 bases, with 13 bases left in between. The CDR3 is CATSPGTINTEAFF. CDR3 coding DNA: TGTGCCACCAGCCCCGGGACAATAAACACTGAAGCTTTCTTT.

This clonotype was counted between two and nine times. This chain connects TRBV20-1 to TRBJ1-2, with D perhaps matching TRBD1 (5 bases). Per germline, CDR1 DFQATT and CDR2 SNEGSKA (reference sequence). The V gene lost 5 bases and the J gene lost 3 bases, with 13 bases spanning the gap. There are 13 residues in the CDR3. CDR3 protein: CSAHDRSYYGYTF. The CDR3 nucleotides read TGCAGTGCTCACGACAGATCCTACTATGGCTACACCTTC.

The chain employs TRBV11-1 and TRBJ2-5, with 7 bases aligning to TRBD1. This CDR3 spans 16 amino acids. J lost 9 bases, V lost 1 base, and 14 bases had no gene match. Germline loops: CDR1 SGHAT, CDR2 FQDESV (reference sequence). For the CDR3, the DNA is TGTGCCAGCAGCTTAGTGAGGCCGACAGGGACCAGGGCCCAGTACTTC. Protein product: CASSLVRPTGTRAQYF. The full variable domain, its missing parts supplied by reference TRBV11-1 and TRBJ2-5, is EAEVAQSPRYKITEKSQAVAFWCDPISGHATLYWYRQILGQGPELLVQFQDESVVDDSQLPKDRFSAERLKGVDSTLKIQPAELGDSAMYLCASSLVRPTGTRAQYFGPGTRLLVL.

This clonotype is a singleton in its sample. At one end, the junction sequence differs from germline, possibly due to a read error. J is TRBJ1-3 and V is TRBV10-2; D possibly corresponds to TRBD1 (6 bases). CDR1 and CDR2 (germline): WSHSY, SAAADI. The CDR3 contains 13 residues. For the CDR3, the DNA is TGTGCCAGCAGTCCTCGACAGGATGACACCATATATTTT. It codes for CASSPRQDDTIYF.

This CDR3 reads CSVAAGTGEGYTF. For the CDR3, the DNA is TGCAGCGTCGCAGCCGGGACAGGGGAGGGCTACACCTTC. The chain couples TRBV29-1 to TRBJ1-2, with TRBD1 matching 10 bases. Germline V gene data show CDR1 as SQVTM and CDR2 as ANQGSEA. The V and J ends lost 6 bases and 8 bases, in that order; junction bases with no gene match: 9. The CDR3 loop spans 13 amino acids.

The CDR3 nucleotides read TGTGCCAGCAGCCCCCCCGGGGGAGTCGAGACCCAGTACTTC. Translated: CASSPPGGVETQYF. The chain links TRBV7-9 to TRBJ2-5, with D tentatively TRBD2 (6 bases). The CDR3 sequence is 14 residues long. V was shortened by 5 bases and J by 5 bases, with 15 bases between the two germline ends. Germline loops: CDR1 SEHNR, CDR2 FQNEAQ (reference sequence).

This clonotype appeared a few times. The J gene is TRBJ2-7, the V gene TRBV12-3 or TRBV12-4; 9 bases map to TRBD2. There are 16 residues in the CDR3. With 2 bases clipped from V and 2 bases from J, the junction kept 7 bases outside the gene matches. The CDR3 region is CASSLNASGMTYEQYF. Here the CDR3 DNA reads TGTGCCAGCAGTTTAAACGCTAGCGGGATGACCTACGAGCAGTACTTC.

This clonotype was recorded at least ten times. The chain carries TRBV29-1 and TRBJ2-5; weak D call: TRBD2 (6 bases). Germline V gene lookup returns CDR1 SQVTM and CDR2 ANQGSEA. The V end lost 6 bases, the J end lost 3 bases, and 20 bases lay between the germline ends. The CDR3 has 15 residues. CDR3 sequence (DNA): TGCAGCGTCCGTCCTGAACCCTGGGGGGAAGAGACCCAGTACTTC. It codes for CSVRPEPWGEETQYF.

The J gene is TRBJ1-6, the V gene TRBV7-1, with TRBD1 matching 7 bases. TRBV7-1 has ORF status, its function being uncertain. V shed 3 bases, J shed 0 bases, and the junction held 11 bases outside the gene matches. This CDR3 region has 19 residues. The CDR3 region is CASSSHDLQGSSYNSPLHF. CDR3 nucleotides: TGTGCCAGCAGCTCGCACGACCTACAGGGGAGCTCCTATAATTCACCCCTCCACTTT.

A few counts support this clonotype. This may come from a read error, since a much larger clone is one base off. The CDR3 sequence: CASSVGTGKGYTF. CDR3 nucleotide sequence: TGTGCCAGCAGCGTCGGGACAGGGAAAGGCTACACCTTC. This chain joins TRBV7-9 and TRBJ1-2; the match to TRBD1 covers 9 bases. This CDR3 is 13 amino acids long. The trim removed 5 bases at V and 8 bases at J, leaving 6 bases unmatched. Per germline, CDR1 SEHNR and CDR2 FQNEAQ (reference sequence). The full variable domain, with the rest looked up from reference TRBV7-9 and TRBJ1-2, is DTGVSQNPRHKITKRGQNVTFRCDPISEHNRLYWYRQTLGQGPEFLTYFQNEAQLEKSRLLSDRFSAERPKGSFSTLEIQRTEQGDSAMYLCASSVGTGKGYTFGSGTRLTVV.

The chain links TRBV6-2 or TRBV6-3 to TRBJ2-2; D uncertain. Trimming stripped 8 bases from V and 6 bases from J, with 13 bases between. This CDR3 is 13 amino acids long. Germline lookup yields CDR1 MNHEY and CDR2 SVGEGT. The CDR3 nucleotides read TGTGCCAGCTCAGACCCCGGTCCCGGGGAGCTGTTTTTT. This gives the protein CASSDPGPGELFF.

V is TRBV9 and J is TRBJ1-2; 7 bases are a match to TRBD1. The CDR3 length is 14 residues. The V and J ends lost 4 bases and 4 bases, in that order; junction bases with no gene match: 7. Germline CDR1 is SGDLS and CDR2 is YYNGEE. CDR3 loop: CASSTRQGSYGYTF. The CDR3 DNA sequence: TGTGCCAGCAGCACACGACAGGGTTCCTATGGCTACACCTTC.

In this sample, this clonotype turned up many times. The CDR3: CATSRGAGSNQPQHF. CDR3 DNA sequence: TGTGCCACCAGCAGAGGTGCGGGTTCTAATCAGCCCCAGCATTTT. The V and J genes are TRBV15 and TRBJ1-5; D is unclear. This CDR3 is 15 amino acids long. The germline CDR1 and CDR2 sequences are LNHNV and YYDKDF (reference sequence). Deletions cut 1 base from V and 4 bases from J, with 11 bases between.

Ten or more counts support this clonotype. The V and J genes are TRBV19 and TRBJ1-2; 11 positions agree with TRBD1. Trimming cost V 6 bases and J 5 bases; bases outside gene matches: 2. Germline assignment: CDR1 LNHDA and CDR2 SQIVND (reference sequence). The CDR3 runs to 13 residues. The chain's CDR3 is CASRDRGRYGYTF. The CDR3 nucleotides are TGTGCCAGTAGGGACAGGGGGCGGTATGGCTACACCTTC. Full variable domain (outside the CDR3, taken from reference TRBV19 and TRBJ1-2): DGGITQSPKYLFRKEGQNVTLSCEQNLNHDAMYWYRQDPGQGLRLIYYSQIVNDFQKGDIAEGYSVSREKKESFPLTVTSAQKNPTAFYLCASRDRGRYGYTFGSGTRLTVV.